A single sample is the source of the 32 T cell receptor beta chains below, sequenced in a study of blood T cells in healthy people across ages. Alongside a J-beta primer mix, a sample-barcoded 5' primer served in a second PCR lasting about 6 to 11 cycles. TCRdb passed the 5' RACE reads through MiXCR, listing each CDR3 protein once. This table holds fewer than 750,000 distinct CDR3 sequences, less than 60% found once. Specimen: blood. The receptors were sampled from a man at least 80 years old in good health.

The CDR3, as DNA: TGCAGTGCTAGCACCACCTGGGTCCCCGGGACTAGCGACTCCTACGAGCAGTACTTC. The encoded protein is CSASTTWVPGTSDSYEQYF. The gene calls are TRBV20-1 and TRBJ2-7; 10 nucleotides match TRBD2. The CDR3 extends over 19 amino acids. J lost 0 bases, V lost 3 bases, and 17 bases had no gene match. The germline V gene encodes CDR1 DFQATT and CDR2 SNEGSKA (reference sequence).

In its sample, this clonotype was seen a few times. V usage is TRBV29-1 and J usage is TRBJ2-5; a possible D gene is TRBD2 (6 bases). The V and J ends lost 4 bases and 2 bases respectively, with 14 bases between them. The CDR3 contains 14 residues. Per the germline V gene, CDR1 is SQVTM and CDR2 is ANQGSEA. CDR3 nucleotides: TGCAGCGTTGTTAGGAGGGGAGGTCAAGAGACCCAGTACTTC. Its protein is CSVVRRGGQETQYF.

This clonotype occurred a few times. This sequence joins TRBV10-3 and TRBJ2-1; no clear D. From germline, CDR1 is ENHRY and CDR2 SYGVKD. The CDR3 is made up of 11 amino acids. The V and J ends lost 3 bases and 6 bases respectively, with 3 bases between them. CDR3 DNA: TGTGCCATCAGTGACGGCAATGAGCAGTTCTTC. Encoded protein: CAISDGNEQFF.

The chain joins TRBV27 to TRBJ2-1; D possibly corresponds to TRBD2 (5 bases). CDR3 length: 17 residues. Germline CDR1 and CDR2: MNHEY and SMNVEV (reference sequence). Trimming took off 6 bases at V and 0 bases at J, with 18 bases between the two ends. This CDR3 is CASRRSGYTSSYNEQFF. The CDR3 DNA is TGTGCCAGCAGGCGATCGGGGTATACTTCCTCCTACAATGAGCAGTTCTTC.

The chain carries TRBV20-1 and TRBJ2-1; D is perhaps TRBD2 (6 bases). The assigned J gene may be wrong: the sequence end matches TRBJ2-7 better. Germline V gives CDR1 DFQATT, CDR2 SNEGSKA (reference sequence). The CDR3 runs 16 residues. The CDR3 bases are TGCAGTGCTAGAGATGGCTCCGGGAGCACCTACAATGAGCAGTACTTC. Encoded protein: CSARDGSGSTYNEQYF.

The V and J genes are TRBV27 and TRBJ1-4; no firm D call. V lost 5 bases to trimming and J lost 5 bases, with 9 bases between them. This CDR3 is built from 13 residues. From germline, CDR1 is MNHEY and CDR2 SMNVEV (reference sequence). The CDR3 loop reads CASSPHSNEKLFF. The CDR3 bases are TGTGCCAGCAGTCCCCACTCAAATGAAAAACTGTTTTTT. Variable domain in full (rest from reference TRBV27 and TRBJ1-4): EAQVTQNPRYLITVTGKKLTVTCSQNMNHEYMSWYRQDPGLGLRQIYYSMNVEVTDKGDVPEGYKVSRKEKRNFPLILESPSPNQTSLYFCASSPHSNEKLFFGSGTQLSVL.

The CDR3 region is CASSHRGGRLGYEQYF. In nucleotides, the CDR3 is TGTGCCAGCAGTCACCGCGGGGGCAGGTTGGGGTACGAGCAGTACTTC. The genes are TRBV12-3 or TRBV12-4 and TRBJ2-7, with D possibly being TRBD2 (7 bases). Trimming pared 5 bases from V and 4 bases from J, leaving 21 bases between. There are 16 residues in the CDR3.

This clonotype was counted ten times or more. The genes are TRBV6-6 and TRBJ2-3; D uncertain. Trimming cost V 2 bases and J 1 base, with 7 bases left between them. The germline V gene encodes CDR1 MNHNY and CDR2 SVGAGI (reference sequence). CDR3 length: 14 residues. CDR3 loop: CASSYGYGTDTQYF. The CDR3 DNA follows: TGTGCCAGCAGTTACGGGTACGGCACAGATACGCAGTATTTT.

The genes are TRBV5-1 and TRBJ1-2; TRBD1 agrees at 8 bases. This CDR3 contains 14 residues. CDR1 SGHRS and CDR2 YFSETQ come from the germline V gene. V gave up 6 bases and J gave up 4 bases; unmatched junction bases: 8. CDR3 sequence reads: CASKFGQGSYGYTF. For the CDR3, the DNA is TGCGCCAGCAAATTCGGACAGGGATCCTATGGCTACACCTTC.

The chain has TRBV7-2 and TRBJ2-7; 9 nucleotides match TRBD1. The CDR3 loop spans 15 amino acids. In germline, CDR1 is SGHTA, CDR2 FQGNSA. J lost 1 base, V lost 5 bases, and 6 bases had no gene match. CDR3 sequence reads: CASSPWTGVSYEQYF. The CDR3 region has the DNA TGTGCCAGCAGCCCCTGGACAGGGGTTTCCTACGAGCAGTACTTC.

This clonotype was detected only a few times. CDR3 region: CASSFDRGGGQETQYF. The DNA of the CDR3 is TGCGCCAGCAGCTTCGACAGGGGAGGAGGGCAAGAGACCCAGTACTTC. V usage is TRBV5-1 and J usage is TRBJ2-5; TRBD1 agrees at 8 bases. Germline V gene lookup returns CDR1 SGHRS and CDR2 YFSETQ. CDR3 length: 16 residues. J gave up 2 bases and V 2 bases, and 8 bases lay outside the gene matches. Full variable domain (missing parts from reference TRBV5-1 and TRBJ2-5): KAGVTQTPRYLIKTRGQQVTLSCSPISGHRSVSWYQQTPGQGLQFLFEYFSETQRNKGNFPGRFSGRQFSNSRSEMNVSTLELGDSALYLCASSFDRGGGQETQYFGPGTRLLVL.

This chain links TRBV7-3 with TRBJ2-1; unclear D gene. V was pared by 5 bases and J by 6 bases, with 20 bases between. The CDR3 length is 16 residues. The germline V gene has CDR1 SGHTA and CDR2 FQGTGA. The CDR3 loop is CASSMSVGGRRNEQFF. The CDR3 DNA follows: TGTGCCAGCAGCATGTCGGTGGGCGGCCGACGCAATGAGCAGTTCTTC.

V is TRBV29-1 and J is TRBJ2-5; unclear D gene. This CDR3 region has 12 residues. V was trimmed by 4 bases and J by 5 bases, leaving 11 bases between them. Germline CDR1 is SQVTM and CDR2 is ANQGSEA. The CDR3, as DNA: TGCAGCGTTGTGGGCCTACTGGAGACCCAGTACTTC. Translated: CSVVGLLETQYF.

This clonotype was recorded a few times. The CDR3, as DNA: TGTGCCAGCAGGGGCTTCGGGACAGGGGAAGGTGAAAAACTGTTTTTT. It specifies CASRGFGTGEGEKLFF. This chain uses TRBV6-5 with TRBJ1-4; TRBD1 agrees at 10 bases. CDR3 size: 16 residues. Germline CDR1 reads MNHEY; CDR2 reads SVGAGI. Unmatched junction bases numbered 11, after V lost 6 bases and J lost 7 bases.

This clonotype was counted between two and nine times. V is TRBV28 and J is TRBJ2-7; 7 bases fit TRBD1. This CDR3 has 15 residues. Germline V gene lookup returns CDR1 MDHEN and CDR2 SYDVKM. The V and J ends lost 2 bases and 6 bases, in that order; junction bases with no gene match: 10. In nucleotides, the CDR3 is TGTGCCAGCAGTTTACCTGGGACAGAAAGAATCGAGCAGTACTTC. It translates to CASSLPGTERIEQYF.

In this sample, this clonotype turned up a few times. This chain connects TRBV20-1 to TRBJ2-5; unclear D gene. This CDR3 is 15 amino acids long. Trimming left V 4 bases short and J 11 bases short, with 26 bases between. Germline lookup yields CDR1 DFQATT and CDR2 SNEGSKA (reference sequence). CDR3 nucleotides: TGCAGTGCTAAAACTGACCATCACAGTCACAATGAGCAGTACTTC. Protein product: CSAKTDHHSHNEQYF.

The genes are TRBV5-1 and TRBJ1-6; TRBD1 matches 7 bases. Germline V gene data show CDR1 as SGHRS and CDR2 as YFSETQ. V shed 5 bases, J shed 6 bases, and the junction held 5 bases outside the gene matches. CDR3 length: 14 residues. DNA of the CDR3: TGCGCCAGCAGGTCCGGGACAGCTAATTCACCCCTCCACTTT. Translation: CASRSGTANSPLHF.

V is TRBV29-1 and J is TRBJ1-2; tentatively, D is TRBD1 (6 bases). In germline, CDR1 is SQVTM, CDR2 ANQGSEA. The V end lost 4 bases, the J end lost 3 bases, and 9 bases lay between the germline ends. The CDR3 loop spans 12 amino acids. The CDR3 region has the DNA TGCAGCGTTGTGCAGGGGCACTATGGCTACACCTTC. Translating it yields CSVVQGHYGYTF.

V is TRBV20-1 and J is TRBJ2-5; 11 bases map to TRBD2. The V gene's germline CDR1 is DFQATT and CDR2 SNEGSKA (reference sequence). The CDR3 spans 15 residues. With V trimmed by 5 bases and J by 6 bases, 11 bases remained unmatched. CDR3 region: CSAYNSGRADKTQYF. CDR3 bases: TGCAGTGCTTATAATAGCGGGAGGGCCGATAAGACCCAGTACTTC.

In its sample, this clonotype was seen a few times. The chain joins TRBV27 to TRBJ2-7; 7 bases line up with TRBD1. Germline V gives CDR1 MNHEY, CDR2 SMNVEV (reference sequence). This CDR3 has 14 amino acids. Trimming at V came to 5 bases and at J to 4 bases, leaving 8 bases not matched to a gene. The CDR3 DNA follows: TGTGCCAGCAGTCGACAGGGTTCGTGGTACGAGCAGTACTTC. Translation: CASSRQGSWYEQYF.

This clonotype has a handful of counts. The chain combines TRBV7-9 with TRBJ1-6; D is uncertain. This CDR3 has 17 amino acids. The germline gives CDR1 SEHNR, CDR2 FQNEAQ (reference sequence). Trimming removed 5 bases at V and 0 bases at J, with 14 bases between. This chain's CDR3 is CASSTPPGSSYNSPLHF. CDR3 coding DNA: TGTGCCAGCAGCACTCCACCGGGGAGCTCCTATAATTCACCCCTCCACTTT. Full variable domain (remainder filled in from reference TRBV7-9 and TRBJ1-6): DTGVSQNPRHKITKRGQNVTFRCDPISEHNRLYWYRQTLGQGPEFLTYFQNEAQLEKSRLLSDRFSAERPKGSFSTLEIQRTEQGDSAMYLCASSTPPGSSYNSPLHFGNGTRLTVT.

The CDR3 sequence: CASSHDRGLSWDGYTF. In DNA, the CDR3 is TGTGCCAGCAGCCATGACAGGGGCCTATCCTGGGATGGCTACACCTTC. The rearrangement links TRBV7-2 to TRBJ1-2; 8 bases fit TRBD1. Unmatched junction bases numbered 14, after V lost 5 bases and J lost 6 bases. This CDR3 has 16 residues. The germline gives CDR1 SGHTA, CDR2 FQGNSA.

The rearrangement joins TRBV5-6 to TRBJ2-1; TRBD2 agrees at 7 bases. Unmatched junction bases numbered 14, after V lost 4 bases and J lost 13 bases. Per the germline V gene, CDR1 is SGHDT and CDR2 is YYEEEE. The CDR3 has 14 residues. The CDR3 DNA sequence: TGTGCCAGCAGCGAGGGACTACCAGCGGAGACCCAGTTCTTC. It codes for CASSEGLPAETQFF.

This clonotype was found many times. The chain couples TRBV6-5 to TRBJ2-3; maybe TRBD2 (6 bases). Per the germline V gene, CDR1 is MNHEY and CDR2 is SVGAGI. This CDR3 contains 14 residues. The V gene lost 2 bases and the J gene lost 4 bases, with 10 bases spanning the gap. CDR3 coding DNA: TGTGCCAGCAGTTACCGGGGGTCGGCAGATACGCAGTATTTT. Its translation is CASSYRGSADTQYF.

There are a few counts of this clonotype. The CDR3 region has the DNA TGCAGTGGTTTGAGGGACTACGAGCAGTACTTC. It is translated as CSGLRDYEQYF. The chain combines TRBV20-1 with TRBJ2-7, with D tentatively TRBD2 (5 bases). Germline CDR1 and CDR2: DFQATT and SNEGSKA (reference sequence). The CDR3 runs to 11 residues. Trimming took off 7 bases at V and 3 bases at J, with 10 bases between the two ends.

This clonotype occurred many times. The V and J genes are TRBV5-1 and TRBJ1-5, with TRBD1 as a possible D gene (5 bases). CDR3 length: 15 residues. The germline V gene has CDR1 SGHRS and CDR2 YFSETQ. V lost 0 bases, J lost 6 bases, and 13 bases lay in between. The CDR3 here is CASSLAGGAGQPQHF. CDR3 in DNA: TGCGCCAGCAGCTTGGCAGGAGGGGCGGGTCAGCCCCAGCATTTT. Drawing the rest from reference TRBV5-1 and TRBJ1-5, the complete variable domain is KAGVTQTPRYLIKTRGQQVTLSCSPISGHRSVSWYQQTPGQGLQFLFEYFSETQRNKGNFPGRFSGRQFSNSRSEMNVSTLELGDSALYLCASSLAGGAGQPQHFGDGTRLSIL.

This clonotype has more than one count but fewer than ten. The J gene is TRBJ2-5, the V gene TRBV4-2; 7 nucleotides line up with TRBD2. The CDR3 has 15 residues. V dropped 1 base and J dropped 2; count of bases not matched to a gene: 4. The germline CDR1 and CDR2 sequences are LGHNA and YNFKEQ. Here the CDR3 DNA reads TGTGCCAGCAGCCAAGTGGGAGGGGAACAAGAGACCCAGTACTTC. Protein sequence: CASSQVGGEQETQYF.

The rearrangement links TRBV2 to TRBJ2-1; the match to TRBD1 covers 7 bases. The CDR3 loop spans 15 amino acids. CDR1 is SNHLY and CDR2 is FYNNEI in the germline V gene. With V trimmed by 5 bases and J by 4 bases, 8 bases remained unmatched. The chain's CDR3 is CASSQGGPQYNEQFF. For the CDR3, the DNA is TGTGCCAGCAGTCAAGGGGGCCCCCAATACAATGAGCAGTTCTTC.

The chain is built from TRBV7-9 and TRBJ1-4; D is unresolved. CDR1 SEHNR and CDR2 FQNEAQ come from the germline V gene (reference sequence). The CDR3 runs 15 residues. The ends were cut back, 5 bases at V and 4 bases at J, with 14 bases in the middle. The CDR3 DNA sequence: TGTGCCAGCAGCACGGACCCAACCGGTAATGAAAAACTGTTTTTT. Encoded protein: CASSTDPTGNEKLFF. Full variable domain (remainder filled in from reference TRBV7-9 and TRBJ1-4): DTGVSQNPRHKITKRGQNVTFRCDPISEHNRLYWYRQTLGQGPEFLTYFQNEAQLEKSRLLSDRFSAERPKGSFSTLEIQRTEQGDSAMYLCASSTDPTGNEKLFFGSGTQLSVL.

This sequence joins TRBV6-5 and TRBJ2-3; 8 bases match TRBD2. J was trimmed by 4 bases and V by 6 bases; bases with no gene match: 9. There are 15 residues in the CDR3. CDR1 MNHEY and CDR2 SVGAGI come from the germline V gene. This chain's CDR3 is CASSLAGLVADTQYF. The DNA of the CDR3 is TGTGCCAGCAGCTTAGCGGGGCTAGTGGCAGATACGCAGTATTTT.

The CDR3 nucleotides are TGTGCCAGCAGTTACGGTGGTCCGGGACTAGCGGGGGGCACAGATACGCAGTATTTT. Its protein is CASSYGGPGLAGGTDTQYF. V usage is TRBV6-5 and J usage is TRBJ2-3; 14 nucleotides match TRBD2. This CDR3 has 19 amino acids. V dropped 2 bases and J dropped 1; count of bases not matched to a gene: 8. The germline V gene has CDR1 MNHEY and CDR2 SVGAGI.

In this sample, this clonotype turned up many times. The rearrangement links TRBV6-5 to TRBJ2-2; D call uncertain. The V and J ends lost 2 bases and 4 bases respectively, with 8 bases between them. CDR3 length: 14 residues. Germline V lookup: CDR1 MNHEY, CDR2 SVGAGI. Written as DNA, the CDR3 is TGTGCCAGCAGTTACGGCCGAACCACCGGGGAGCTGTTTTTT. Amino acid sequence: CASSYGRTTGELFF.